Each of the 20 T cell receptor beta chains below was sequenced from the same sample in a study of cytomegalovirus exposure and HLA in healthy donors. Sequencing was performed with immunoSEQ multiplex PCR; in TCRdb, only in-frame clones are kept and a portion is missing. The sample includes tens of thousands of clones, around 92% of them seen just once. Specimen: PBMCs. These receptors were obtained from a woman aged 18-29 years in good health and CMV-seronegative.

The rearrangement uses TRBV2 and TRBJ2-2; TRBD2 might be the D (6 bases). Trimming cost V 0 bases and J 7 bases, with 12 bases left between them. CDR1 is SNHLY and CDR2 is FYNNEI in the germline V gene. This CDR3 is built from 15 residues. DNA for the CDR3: TGTGCCAGCAGTGAAGCGAGACCCGGGGGCGGGGAGCTGTTTTTT. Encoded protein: CASSEARPGGGELFF.

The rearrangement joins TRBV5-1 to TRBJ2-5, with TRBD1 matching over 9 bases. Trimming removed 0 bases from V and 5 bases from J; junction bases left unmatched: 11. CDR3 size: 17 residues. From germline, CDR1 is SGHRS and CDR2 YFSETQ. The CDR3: CASSLVIGGQGRETQYF. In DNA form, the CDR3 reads TGCGCCAGCAGCTTGGTTATTGGGGGACAGGGCAGGGAGACCCAGTACTTC.

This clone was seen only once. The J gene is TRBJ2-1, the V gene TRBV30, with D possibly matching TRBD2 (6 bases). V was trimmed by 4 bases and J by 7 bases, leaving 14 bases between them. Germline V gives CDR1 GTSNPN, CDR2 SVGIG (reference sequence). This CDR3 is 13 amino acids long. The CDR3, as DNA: TGTGCCTGGACATTGGGACTTTCTAATGAGCAGTTCTTC. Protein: CAWTLGLSNEQFF.

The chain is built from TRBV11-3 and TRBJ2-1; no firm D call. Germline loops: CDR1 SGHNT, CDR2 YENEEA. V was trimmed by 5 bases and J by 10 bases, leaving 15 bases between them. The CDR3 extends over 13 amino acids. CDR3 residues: CASSIQTGSEQFF. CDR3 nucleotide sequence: TGTGCCAGCAGCATCCAGACCGGGTCGGAGCAGTTCTTC.

The CDR3 DNA is TGTGCCATCAGCCTTTTCGGGACAGAGAATGGCTACACCTTC. Protein sequence: CAISLFGTENGYTF. The rearrangement uses TRBV10-3 and TRBJ1-2, with 7 bases aligning to TRBD1. Germline CDR1 is ENHRY and CDR2 is SYGVKD. The V segment lost 6 bases and the J segment 6 bases; nucleotides outside the gene matches: 10. The CDR3 covers 14 residues.

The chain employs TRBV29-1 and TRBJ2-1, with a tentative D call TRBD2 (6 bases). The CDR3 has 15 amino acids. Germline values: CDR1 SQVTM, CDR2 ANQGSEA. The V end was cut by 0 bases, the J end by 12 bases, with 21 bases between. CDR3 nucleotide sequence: TGCAGCGTTGAAGATAGTCGGCGCGGGATTGTGGCGCAGTTCTTC. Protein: CSVEDSRRGIVAQFF.

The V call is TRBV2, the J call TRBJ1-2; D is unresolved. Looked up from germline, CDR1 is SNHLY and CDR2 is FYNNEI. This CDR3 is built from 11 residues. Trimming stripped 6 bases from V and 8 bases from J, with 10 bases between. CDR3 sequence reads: CASRASGGYTF. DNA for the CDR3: TGTGCCAGCAGAGCCTCGGGGGGCTACACCTTC.

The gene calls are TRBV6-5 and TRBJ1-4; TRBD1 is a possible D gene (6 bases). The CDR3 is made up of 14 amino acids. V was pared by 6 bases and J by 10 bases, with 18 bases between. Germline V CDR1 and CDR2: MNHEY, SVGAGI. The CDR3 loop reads CASSLRGGAGKLFF. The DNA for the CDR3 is TGTGCCAGCAGCCTCCGGGGGGGCGCCGGAAAACTGTTTTTT.

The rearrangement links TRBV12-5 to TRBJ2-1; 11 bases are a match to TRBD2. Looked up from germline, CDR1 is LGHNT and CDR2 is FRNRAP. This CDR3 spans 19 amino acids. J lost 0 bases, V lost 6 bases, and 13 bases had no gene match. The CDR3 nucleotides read TGTGCTAGTGGGTCGGGACTAGCGGACCAACTTACCTCCTACAATGAGCAGTTCTTC. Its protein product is CASGSGLADQLTSYNEQFF.

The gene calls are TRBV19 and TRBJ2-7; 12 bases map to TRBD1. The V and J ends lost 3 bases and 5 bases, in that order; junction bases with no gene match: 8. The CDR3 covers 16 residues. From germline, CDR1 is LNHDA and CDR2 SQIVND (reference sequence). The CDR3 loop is CASSMTGTGGRHEQYF. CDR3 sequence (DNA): TGTGCCAGTAGTATGACTGGGACAGGGGGCCGGCACGAGCAGTACTTC.

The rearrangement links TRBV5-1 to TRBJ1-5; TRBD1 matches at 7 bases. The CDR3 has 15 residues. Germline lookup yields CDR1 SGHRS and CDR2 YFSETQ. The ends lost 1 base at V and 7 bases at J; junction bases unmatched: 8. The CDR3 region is CASSLTGVDSQPQHF. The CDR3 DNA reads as TGCGCCAGCAGCTTGACAGGGGTCGATTCCCAGCCCCAGCATTTT.

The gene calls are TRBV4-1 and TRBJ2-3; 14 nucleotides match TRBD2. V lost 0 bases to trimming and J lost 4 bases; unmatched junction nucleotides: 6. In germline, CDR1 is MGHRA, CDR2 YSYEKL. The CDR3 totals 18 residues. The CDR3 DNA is TGCGCCAGCAGCCAAGATGGGGGACTAGCGGGAGACGCAGATACGCAGTATTTT. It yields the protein CASSQDGGLAGDADTQYF.

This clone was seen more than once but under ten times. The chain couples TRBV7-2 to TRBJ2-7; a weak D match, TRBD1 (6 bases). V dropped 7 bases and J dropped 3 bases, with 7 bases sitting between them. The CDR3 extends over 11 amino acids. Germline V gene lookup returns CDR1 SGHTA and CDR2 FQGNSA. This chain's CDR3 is CASTRGYEQYF. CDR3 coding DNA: TGTGCCAGCACCAGGGGCTACGAGCAGTACTTC.

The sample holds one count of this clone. The CDR3 nucleotides are TGTGCCAGCAGCCGCTCCTACAATGAGCAGTTCTTC. Translated: CASSRSYNEQFF. This rearrangement joins TRBV7-2 to TRBJ2-1; D gene unclear. V lost 5 bases and J lost 0, with 2 bases in between. Germline CDR1 is SGHTA and CDR2 is FQGNSA. The CDR3 is 12 residues long.

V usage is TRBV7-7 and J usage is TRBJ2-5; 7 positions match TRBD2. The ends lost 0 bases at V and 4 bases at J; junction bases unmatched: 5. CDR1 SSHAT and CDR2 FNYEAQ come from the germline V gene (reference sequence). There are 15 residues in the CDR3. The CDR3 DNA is TGTGCCAGCAGCTTAGCGAGTGGGGGGGTAGAGACCCAGTACTTC. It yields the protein CASSLASGGVETQYF.

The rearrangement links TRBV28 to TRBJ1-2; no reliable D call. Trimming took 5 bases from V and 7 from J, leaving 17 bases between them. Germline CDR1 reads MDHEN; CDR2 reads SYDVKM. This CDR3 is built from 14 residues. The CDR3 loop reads CASSPGSAGGGYTF. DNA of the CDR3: TGTGCCAGCAGTCCTGGGAGCGCCGGAGGTGGCTACACCTTC.

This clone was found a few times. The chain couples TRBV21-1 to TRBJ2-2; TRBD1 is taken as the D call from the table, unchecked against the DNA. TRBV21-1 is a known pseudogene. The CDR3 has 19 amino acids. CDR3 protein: CASSKPENRDAYYTGELFF. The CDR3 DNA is TGTGCCAGCAGCAAGCCAGAAAACAGGGATGCTTATTACACCGGGGAGCTGTTTTTT.

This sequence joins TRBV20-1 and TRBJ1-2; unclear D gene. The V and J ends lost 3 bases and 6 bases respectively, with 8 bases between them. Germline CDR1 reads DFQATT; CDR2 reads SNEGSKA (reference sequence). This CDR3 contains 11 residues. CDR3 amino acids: CSASYPNGYTF. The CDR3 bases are TGCAGTGCTAGCTACCCGAATGGCTACACCTTC.

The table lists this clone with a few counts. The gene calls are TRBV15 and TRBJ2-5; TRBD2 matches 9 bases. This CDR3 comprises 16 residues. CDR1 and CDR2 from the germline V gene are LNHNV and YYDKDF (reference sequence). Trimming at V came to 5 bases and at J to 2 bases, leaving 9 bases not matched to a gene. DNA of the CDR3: TGTGCCACCAGCCGGATACAAGCGGGGGGACAAGAGACCCAGTACTTC. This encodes CATSRIQAGGQETQYF.

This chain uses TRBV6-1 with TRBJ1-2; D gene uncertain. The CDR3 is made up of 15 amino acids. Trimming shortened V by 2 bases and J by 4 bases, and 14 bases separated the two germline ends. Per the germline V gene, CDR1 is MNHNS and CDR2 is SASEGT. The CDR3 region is CASSEYGSLSYGYTF. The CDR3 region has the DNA TGTGCCAGCAGTGAATATGGCAGTCTCAGCTATGGCTACACCTTC.